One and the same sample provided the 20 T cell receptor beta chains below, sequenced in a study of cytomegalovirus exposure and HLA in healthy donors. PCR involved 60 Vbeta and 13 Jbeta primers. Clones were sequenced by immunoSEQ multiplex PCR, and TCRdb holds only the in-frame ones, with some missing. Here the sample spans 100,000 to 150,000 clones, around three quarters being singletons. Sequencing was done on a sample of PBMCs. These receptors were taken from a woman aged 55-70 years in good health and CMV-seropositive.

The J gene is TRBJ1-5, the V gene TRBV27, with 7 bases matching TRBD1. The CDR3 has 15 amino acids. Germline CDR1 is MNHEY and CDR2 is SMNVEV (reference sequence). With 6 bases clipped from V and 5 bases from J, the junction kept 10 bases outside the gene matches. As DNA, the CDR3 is TGTGCCAGCAGCCCGCCGGGACAGCGAGATCAGCCCCAGCATTTT. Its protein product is CASSPPGQRDQPQHF.

CDR3: CASSFTNTYEQYF. The CDR3, as DNA: TGTGCCAGCAGCTTTACTAACACCTACGAGCAGTACTTC. The chain combines TRBV5-4 with TRBJ2-7, with unresolved D. There are 13 residues in the CDR3. Trimming cost V 2 bases and J 2 bases, with 8 bases left between them. The germline V gene encodes CDR1 SGHNT and CDR2 YYREEE (reference sequence).

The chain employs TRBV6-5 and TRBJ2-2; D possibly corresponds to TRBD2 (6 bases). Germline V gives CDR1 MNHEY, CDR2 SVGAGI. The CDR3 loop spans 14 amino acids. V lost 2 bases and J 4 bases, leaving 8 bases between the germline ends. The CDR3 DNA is TGTGCCAGCAGTTACGGGGGGATCACCGGGGAGCTGTTTTTT. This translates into CASSYGGITGELFF.

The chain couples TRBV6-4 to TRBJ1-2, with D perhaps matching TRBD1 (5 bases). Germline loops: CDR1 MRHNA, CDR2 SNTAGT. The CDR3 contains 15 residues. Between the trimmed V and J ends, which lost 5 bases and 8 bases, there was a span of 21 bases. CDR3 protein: CASSPGQGPYRGYTF. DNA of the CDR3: TGTGCCAGCAGTCCCGGGCAGGGTCCCTATAGGGGCTACACCTTC.

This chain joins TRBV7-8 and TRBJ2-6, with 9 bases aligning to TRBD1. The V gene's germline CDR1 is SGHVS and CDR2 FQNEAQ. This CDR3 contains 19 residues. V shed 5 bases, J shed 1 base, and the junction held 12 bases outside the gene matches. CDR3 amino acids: CASSLISGQGGSGANVLTF. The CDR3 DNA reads TGTGCCAGCAGCCTAATCTCGGGACAGGGAGGATCTGGGGCCAACGTCCTGACTTTC.

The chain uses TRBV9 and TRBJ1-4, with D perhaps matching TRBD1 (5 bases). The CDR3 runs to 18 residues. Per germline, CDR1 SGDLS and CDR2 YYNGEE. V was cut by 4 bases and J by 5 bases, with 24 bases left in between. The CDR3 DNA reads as TGTGCCAGCAGCCGCGGGACCCTGCGAGGGAATAGGAATGAAAAACTGTTTTTT. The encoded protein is CASSRGTLRGNRNEKLFF.

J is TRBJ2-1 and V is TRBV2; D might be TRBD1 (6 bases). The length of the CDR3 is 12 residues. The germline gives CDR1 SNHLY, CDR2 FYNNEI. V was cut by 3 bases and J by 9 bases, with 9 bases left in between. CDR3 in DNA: TGTGCCAGCAGTGACAGGGGCGGTGAGCAGTTCTTC. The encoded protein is CASSDRGGEQFF. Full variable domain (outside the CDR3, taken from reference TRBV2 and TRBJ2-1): EPEVTQTPSHQVTQMGQEVILRCVPISNHLYFYWYRQILGQKVEFLVSFYNNEISEKSEIFDDQFSVERPDGSNFTLKIRSTKLEDSAMYFCASSDRGGEQFFGPGTRLTVL.

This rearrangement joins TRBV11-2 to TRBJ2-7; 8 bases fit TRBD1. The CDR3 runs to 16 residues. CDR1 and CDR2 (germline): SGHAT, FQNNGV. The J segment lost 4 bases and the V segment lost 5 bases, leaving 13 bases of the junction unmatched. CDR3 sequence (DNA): TGTGCCAGCAGCCCGCAATGGGGGACAGGATCTTACGAGCAGTACTTC. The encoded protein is CASSPQWGTGSYEQYF.

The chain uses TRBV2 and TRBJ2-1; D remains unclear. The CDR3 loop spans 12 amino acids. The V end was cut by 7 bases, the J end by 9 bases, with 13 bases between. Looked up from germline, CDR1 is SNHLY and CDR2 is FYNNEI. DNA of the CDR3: TGTGCCAGCACCTACAATTCGGGTGAGCAGTTCTTC. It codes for CASTYNSGEQFF.

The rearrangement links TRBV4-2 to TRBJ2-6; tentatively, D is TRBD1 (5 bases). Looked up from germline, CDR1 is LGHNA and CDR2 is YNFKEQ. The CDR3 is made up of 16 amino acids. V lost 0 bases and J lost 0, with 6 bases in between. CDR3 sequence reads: CASSQDQGSGANVLTF. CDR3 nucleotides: TGTGCCAGCAGCCAAGATCAGGGCTCTGGGGCCAACGTCCTGACTTTC.

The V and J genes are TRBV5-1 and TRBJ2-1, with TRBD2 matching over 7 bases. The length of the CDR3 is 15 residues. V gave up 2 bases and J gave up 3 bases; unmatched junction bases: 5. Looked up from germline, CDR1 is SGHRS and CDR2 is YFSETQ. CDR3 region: CASSLDGGFYNEQFF. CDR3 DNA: TGCGCCAGCAGCTTAGACGGGGGGTTCTACAATGAGCAGTTCTTC.

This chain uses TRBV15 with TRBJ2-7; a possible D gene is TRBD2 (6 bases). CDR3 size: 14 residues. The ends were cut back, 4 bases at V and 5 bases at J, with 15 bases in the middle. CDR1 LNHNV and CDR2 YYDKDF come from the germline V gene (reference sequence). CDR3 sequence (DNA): TGTGCCACCAGCAACCGACGGACTACGGACGAGCAGTACTTC. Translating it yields CATSNRRTTDEQYF.

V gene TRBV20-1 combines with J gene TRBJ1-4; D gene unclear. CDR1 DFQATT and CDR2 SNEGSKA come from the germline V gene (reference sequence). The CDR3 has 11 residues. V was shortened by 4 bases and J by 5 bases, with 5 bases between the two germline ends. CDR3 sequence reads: CSAIKNEKLFF. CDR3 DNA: TGCAGTGCTATTAAAAATGAAAAACTGTTTTTT.

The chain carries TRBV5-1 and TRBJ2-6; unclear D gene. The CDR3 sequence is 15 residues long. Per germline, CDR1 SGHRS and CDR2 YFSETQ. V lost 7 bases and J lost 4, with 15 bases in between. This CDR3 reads CASSTLDGGANVLTF. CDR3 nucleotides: TGCGCCAGCTCGACCCTAGATGGCGGGGCCAACGTCCTGACTTTC. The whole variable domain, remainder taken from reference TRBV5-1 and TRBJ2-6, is KAGVTQTPRYLIKTRGQQVTLSCSPISGHRSVSWYQQTPGQGLQFLFEYFSETQRNKGNFPGRFSGRQFSNSRSEMNVSTLELGDSALYLCASSTLDGGANVLTFGAGSRLTVL.

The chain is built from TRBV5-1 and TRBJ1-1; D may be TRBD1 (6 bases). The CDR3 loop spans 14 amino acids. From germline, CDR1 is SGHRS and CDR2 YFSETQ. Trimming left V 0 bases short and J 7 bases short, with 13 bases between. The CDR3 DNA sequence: TGCGCCAGCAGCTTGGACAGGGTCAAGGGTGAAGCTTTCTTT. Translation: CASSLDRVKGEAFF.

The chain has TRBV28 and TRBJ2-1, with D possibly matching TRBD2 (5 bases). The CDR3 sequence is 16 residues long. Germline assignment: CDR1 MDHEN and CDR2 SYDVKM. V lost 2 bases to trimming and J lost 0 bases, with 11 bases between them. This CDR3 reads CASSLIRGRSYNEQFF. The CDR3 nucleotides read TGTGCCAGCAGTTTAATCCGAGGGCGCTCCTACAATGAGCAGTTCTTC.

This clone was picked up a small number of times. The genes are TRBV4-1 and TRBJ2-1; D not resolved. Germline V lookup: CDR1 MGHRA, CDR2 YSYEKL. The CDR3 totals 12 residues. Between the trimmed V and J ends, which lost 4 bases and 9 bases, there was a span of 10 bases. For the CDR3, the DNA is TGCGCCAGCAGCCCTAATTCACGTGAGCAGTTCTTC. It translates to CASSPNSREQFF.

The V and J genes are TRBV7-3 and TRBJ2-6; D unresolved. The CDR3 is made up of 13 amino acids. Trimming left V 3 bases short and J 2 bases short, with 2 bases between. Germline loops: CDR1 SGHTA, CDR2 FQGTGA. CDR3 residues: CASSFTGANVLTF. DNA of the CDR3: TGTGCCAGCAGCTTCACTGGGGCCAACGTCCTGACTTTC.

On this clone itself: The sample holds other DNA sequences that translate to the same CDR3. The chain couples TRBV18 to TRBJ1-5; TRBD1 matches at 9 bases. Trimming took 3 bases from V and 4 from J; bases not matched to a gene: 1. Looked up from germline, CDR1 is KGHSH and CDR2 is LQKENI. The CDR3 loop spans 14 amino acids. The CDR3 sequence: CASSPGQGNQPQHF. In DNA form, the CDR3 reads TGTGCCAGCTCACCGGGACAGGGTAATCAGCCCCAGCATTTT.

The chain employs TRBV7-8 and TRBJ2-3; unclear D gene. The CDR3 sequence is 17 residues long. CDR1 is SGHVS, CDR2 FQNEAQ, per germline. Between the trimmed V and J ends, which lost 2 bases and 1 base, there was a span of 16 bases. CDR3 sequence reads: CASSLSRVNRGTDTQYF. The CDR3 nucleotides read TGTGCCAGCAGCTTATCGAGAGTCAACCGCGGCACAGATACGCAGTATTTT.